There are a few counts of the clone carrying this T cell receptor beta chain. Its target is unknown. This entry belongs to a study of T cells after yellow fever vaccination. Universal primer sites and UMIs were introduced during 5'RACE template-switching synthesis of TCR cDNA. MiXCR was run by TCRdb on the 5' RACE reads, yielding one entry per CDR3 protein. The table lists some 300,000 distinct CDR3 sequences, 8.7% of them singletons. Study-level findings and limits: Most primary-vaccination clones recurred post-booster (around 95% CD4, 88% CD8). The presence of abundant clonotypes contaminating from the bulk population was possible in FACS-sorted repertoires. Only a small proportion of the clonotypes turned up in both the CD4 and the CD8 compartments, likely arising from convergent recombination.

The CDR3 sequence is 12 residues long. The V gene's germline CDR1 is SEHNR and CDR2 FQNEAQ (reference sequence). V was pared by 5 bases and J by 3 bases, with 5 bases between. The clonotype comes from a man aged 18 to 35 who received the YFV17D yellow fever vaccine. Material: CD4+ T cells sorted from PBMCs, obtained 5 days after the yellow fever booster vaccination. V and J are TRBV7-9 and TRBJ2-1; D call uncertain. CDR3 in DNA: TGTGCCAGCAGCCCCTACTACAATGAGCAGTTCTTC. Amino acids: CASSPYYNEQFF.